The clone carrying this T cell receptor beta chain was recorded many times. Its antigen remains unknown. The study built unsorted libraries from 2 million PBMCs kept at -80 C. Synthesis of cDNA used 5'RACE (with 10-nucleotide random UMIs). TCRdb re-called the 5' RACE reads with MiXCR, one entry per CDR3 protein. Of 40,000 or so distinct CDR3 sequences in the sample, 7% to 8% were seen once. These data are taken from a study of neurological immune-mediated disorders. Notes on the study in general: TCR-beta repertoires seemed private in all groups, with no expanded CDR3 amino acid sequences shared.

The sequence was obtained from a woman aged 40 to 49 in good health. The specimen sequenced was PBMCs.

In DNA, the CDR3 is TGTGCCAGCAGTGCGGTGGGGGCTCAGCCCCAGCATTTT. Residues: CASSAVGAQPQHF. The chain carries TRBV2 and TRBJ1-5; the D gene is possibly TRBD1 (6 bases). The length of the CDR3 is 13 residues. Germline V gene sequence: CDR1 SNHLY, CDR2 FYNNEI. Trimming cost V 4 bases and J 6 bases, with 10 bases left between them.